A single sample is the source of the 17 T cell receptor beta chains below, sequenced in a study of CD8+CD57+ T cells in acquired aplastic anemia. It was genomic DNA that served as the template for profiling TCR beta VDJ and CDR3. MiXCR, run by TCRdb on the reads, gives a single entry per CDR3 protein. Of around 150,000 distinct CDR3 sequences listed, 35% to 50% are singletons. The specimen was sorted CD4+, CD8+, or CD8+CD57+ T cells (not recorded which) from PBMCs. The receptors derive from a human donor in good health, serving as a control.

Turning to this clonotype: This clone may be a read error of a much larger clone one base away. The rearrangement uses TRBV4-2 and TRBJ2-1; 10 nucleotides match TRBD2. The germline V gene has CDR1 LGHNA and CDR2 YNFKEQ. The length of the CDR3 is 17 residues. V shed 8 bases and J 6 bases; nucleotides not matched to a gene: 16. For the CDR3, the DNA is TGTGCCAGCTCTACATGGGATGGGCTAGCGGGAGCCAATGAGCAGTTCTTC. Residues: CASSTWDGLAGANEQFF.

This clonotype was found many times. It may be a read error: a sequence one base away is much more abundant. The chain links TRBV15 to TRBJ1-5; tentative D call: TRBD1 (5 bases). With 8 bases removed from V and 9 bases from J, the gap between germline ends came to 17 bases. The CDR3 has 13 residues. Germline CDR1 is LNHNV and CDR2 is YYDKDF (reference sequence). CDR3 protein: CATGMGGGGPQHF. CDR3 nucleotides: TGTGCCACCGGCATGGGAGGCGGGGGGCCCCAGCATTTT.

This clonotype was counted many times. This sequence joins TRBV10-3 and TRBJ1-1, with a possible D match to TRBD1 (5 bases). The CDR3 length is 12 residues. Germline assignment: CDR1 ENHRY and CDR2 SYGVKD. V was shortened by 9 bases and J by 6 bases, with 14 bases between the two germline ends. Written as DNA, the CDR3 is TGTGCCATTACCCAGGGAAAATCTGAAGCTTTCTTT. It translates to CAITQGKSEAFF.

At least ten counts were recorded for this clonotype. V and J are TRBV5-1 and TRBJ2-3, with TRBD1 matching over 10 bases. Germline CDR1 and CDR2: SGHRS and YFSETQ. The CDR3 totals 16 residues. Trimming took 4 bases from V and 2 from J; bases not matched to a gene: 7. CDR3 amino acids: CASSRWTGGPTDTQYF. The CDR3 nucleotides read TGCGCCAGCAGCCGGTGGACAGGGGGGCCCACAGATACGCAGTATTTT. The whole variable domain, remainder taken from reference TRBV5-1 and TRBJ2-3, is KAGVTQTPRYLIKTRGQQVTLSCSPISGHRSVSWYQQTPGQGLQFLFEYFSETQRNKGNFPGRFSGRQFSNSRSEMNVSTLELGDSALYLCASSRWTGGPTDTQYFGPGTRLTVL.

This clonotype showed up many times. The rearrangement links TRBV20-1 to TRBJ2-3; TRBD1 is a possible D gene (5 bases). Germline V CDR1 and CDR2: DFQATT, SNEGSKA (reference sequence). The CDR3 contains 15 residues. Trimming stripped 1 base from V and 2 bases from J, with 13 bases between. The CDR3 protein is CSARGGARVTDTQYF. CDR3 bases: TGCAGTGCTAGAGGTGGGGCACGTGTCACAGATACGCAGTATTTT.

This clonotype was observed a few times. The chain joins TRBV5-1 to TRBJ1-2; D is undetermined. Trimming took 6 bases from V and 3 from J, leaving 9 bases between them. The CDR3 is 12 residues long. From germline, CDR1 is SGHRS and CDR2 YFSETQ. Here the CDR3 reads CASKIADYGYTF. DNA of the CDR3: TGCGCCAGCAAGATTGCGGACTATGGCTACACCTTC.

This clonotype has a handful of counts. This chain joins TRBV3-1 and TRBJ2-1; D tentatively fits TRBD1 or TRBD2 (7 bases each). The CDR3 runs to 13 residues. Germline CDR1 reads LGHDT; CDR2 reads YNNKEL (reference sequence). The V gene lost 6 bases and the J gene lost 7 bases, with 13 bases spanning the gap. CDR3 protein: CASRTGRGNEQFF. The CDR3 nucleotides read TGTGCCAGCAGGACAGGGAGGGGAAATGAGCAGTTCTTC.

This clonotype was picked up many times. V gene TRBV2 combines with J gene TRBJ1-1; D not certain. CDR3 length: 11 amino acids. Deletions cut 5 bases from V and 1 base from J, with 2 bases between. Germline CDR1 and CDR2: SNHLY and FYNNEI. Here the CDR3 reads CASSRNTEAFF. Written as DNA, the CDR3 is TGTGCCAGCAGTAGGAACACTGAAGCTTTCTTT.

This chain joins TRBV20-1 and TRBJ1-5; a possible D gene is TRBD1 (6 bases). The CDR3 is made up of 12 amino acids. In germline, CDR1 is DFQATT, CDR2 SNEGSKA (reference sequence). Trimming removed 2 bases from V and 6 bases from J, with 8 bases in between. The CDR3 DNA sequence: TGCAGTGCTAGACAGGGGATTCAGCCCCAGCATTTT. The encoded protein is CSARQGIQPQHF.

Comments on this clonotype: Relative to the germline gene, one junction end is altered; a read error may explain this. This chain uses TRBV18 with TRBJ2-3, with D possibly called TRBD1 or TRBD2 (6 bases each). Germline CDR1 reads KGHSH; CDR2 reads LQKENI. The CDR3 extends over 17 amino acids. The chain's CDR3 is CASSPPRGPISTDTQYF. The CDR3 region has the DNA TGTGCCAGCTCACCACCCCGGGGGCCGATAAGCACAGATACACAGTATTTT.

As for this clonotype: A much larger clone differs from this one at a single base, so this may be a read error. The V and J genes are TRBV9 and TRBJ1-3; the D gene is possibly TRBD1 (6 bases). CDR3 length equals 16 residues. The germline gives CDR1 SGDLS, CDR2 YYNGEE. The CDR3 nucleotides read TGTGCCAGCAGCGTGGATTTACAGGGTTCTGGATACACCATATATTTT. This translates into CASSVDLQGSGYTIYF. Full variable domain (remainder filled in from reference TRBV9 and TRBJ1-3): DSGVTQTPKHLITATGQRVTLRCSPRSGDLSVYWYQQSLDQGLQFLIQYYNGEERAKGNILERFSAQQFPDLHSELNLSSLELGDSALYFCASSVDLQGSGYTIYFGEGSWLTVV.

This clonotype was detected ten times or more. The V and J genes are TRBV5-1 and TRBJ2-3; tentative D call: TRBD2 (6 bases). CDR3 size: 15 residues. The germline V gene has CDR1 SGHRS and CDR2 YFSETQ. V lost 4 bases and J lost 3, with 15 bases in between. Here the CDR3 reads CASSPGTLTTDTQYF. The DNA for the CDR3 is TGCGCCAGCAGCCCGGGGACTCTTACGACAGATACGCAGTATTTT.

This clonotype appeared many times. This rearrangement joins TRBV29-1 to TRBJ2-1; 10 nucleotides agree with TRBD2. The V gene's germline CDR1 is SQVTM and CDR2 ANQGSEA. Trimming at V came to 7 bases and at J to 6 bases, leaving 9 bases not matched to a gene. The length of the CDR3 is 14 residues. The CDR3 spells CSAITSGALNEQFF. The CDR3 region has the DNA TGCAGCGCGATTACTAGCGGGGCCCTCAATGAGCAGTTCTTC.

The rearrangement joins TRBV2 to TRBJ2-7; 15 nucleotides agree with TRBD2. This CDR3 contains 16 residues. Unmatched junction bases numbered 4, after V lost 6 bases and J lost 1 base. Per germline, CDR1 SNHLY and CDR2 FYNNEI. Here the CDR3 reads CASSAGTSGRSYEQYF. In DNA, the CDR3 is TGTGCCAGCAGCGCCGGGACTAGCGGGAGGTCCTACGAGCAGTACTTC.

With respect to this clonotype: A much larger clone lies a single base off, so this may be a read error. The chain couples TRBV19 to TRBJ2-2; unclear D gene. Per germline, CDR1 LNHDA and CDR2 SQIVND (reference sequence). Trimming stripped 3 bases from V and 6 bases from J, with 20 bases between. There are 17 residues in the CDR3. The CDR3 loop is CASSMVVGLVAAGELFF. The CDR3 nucleotides read TGTGCCAGTAGTATGGTGGTCGGGCTAGTCGCCGCCGGGGAGCTGTTTTTT. Using reference TRBV19 and TRBJ2-2 for the parts outside the CDR3, the full variable domain is DGGITQSPKYLFRKEGQNVTLSCEQNLNHDAMYWYRQDPGQGLRLIYYSQIVNDFQKGDIAEGYSVSREKKESFPLTVTSAQKNPTAFYLCASSMVVGLVAAGELFFGEGSRLTVL.

J is TRBJ1-4 and V is TRBV9, with a tentative D call TRBD1 (6 bases). Trimming stripped 7 bases from V and 11 bases from J, with 9 bases between. The CDR3 covers 10 residues. CDR1 and CDR2 from the germline V gene are SGDLS and YYNGEE. The DNA for the CDR3 is TGTGCCAGCCCCCAGGGGAAACTGTTTTTT. Encoded protein: CASPQGKLFF.

The CDR3 region has the DNA TGCAGTGCTACCGTACTTGATAATGAGCAGTTCTTC. It is translated as CSATVLDNEQFF. This chain uses TRBV20-1 with TRBJ2-1; D is undetermined. CDR1 DFQATT and CDR2 SNEGSKA come from the germline V gene (reference sequence). This CDR3 comprises 12 residues. Trimming cost V 4 bases and J 7 bases, with 11 bases left between them.